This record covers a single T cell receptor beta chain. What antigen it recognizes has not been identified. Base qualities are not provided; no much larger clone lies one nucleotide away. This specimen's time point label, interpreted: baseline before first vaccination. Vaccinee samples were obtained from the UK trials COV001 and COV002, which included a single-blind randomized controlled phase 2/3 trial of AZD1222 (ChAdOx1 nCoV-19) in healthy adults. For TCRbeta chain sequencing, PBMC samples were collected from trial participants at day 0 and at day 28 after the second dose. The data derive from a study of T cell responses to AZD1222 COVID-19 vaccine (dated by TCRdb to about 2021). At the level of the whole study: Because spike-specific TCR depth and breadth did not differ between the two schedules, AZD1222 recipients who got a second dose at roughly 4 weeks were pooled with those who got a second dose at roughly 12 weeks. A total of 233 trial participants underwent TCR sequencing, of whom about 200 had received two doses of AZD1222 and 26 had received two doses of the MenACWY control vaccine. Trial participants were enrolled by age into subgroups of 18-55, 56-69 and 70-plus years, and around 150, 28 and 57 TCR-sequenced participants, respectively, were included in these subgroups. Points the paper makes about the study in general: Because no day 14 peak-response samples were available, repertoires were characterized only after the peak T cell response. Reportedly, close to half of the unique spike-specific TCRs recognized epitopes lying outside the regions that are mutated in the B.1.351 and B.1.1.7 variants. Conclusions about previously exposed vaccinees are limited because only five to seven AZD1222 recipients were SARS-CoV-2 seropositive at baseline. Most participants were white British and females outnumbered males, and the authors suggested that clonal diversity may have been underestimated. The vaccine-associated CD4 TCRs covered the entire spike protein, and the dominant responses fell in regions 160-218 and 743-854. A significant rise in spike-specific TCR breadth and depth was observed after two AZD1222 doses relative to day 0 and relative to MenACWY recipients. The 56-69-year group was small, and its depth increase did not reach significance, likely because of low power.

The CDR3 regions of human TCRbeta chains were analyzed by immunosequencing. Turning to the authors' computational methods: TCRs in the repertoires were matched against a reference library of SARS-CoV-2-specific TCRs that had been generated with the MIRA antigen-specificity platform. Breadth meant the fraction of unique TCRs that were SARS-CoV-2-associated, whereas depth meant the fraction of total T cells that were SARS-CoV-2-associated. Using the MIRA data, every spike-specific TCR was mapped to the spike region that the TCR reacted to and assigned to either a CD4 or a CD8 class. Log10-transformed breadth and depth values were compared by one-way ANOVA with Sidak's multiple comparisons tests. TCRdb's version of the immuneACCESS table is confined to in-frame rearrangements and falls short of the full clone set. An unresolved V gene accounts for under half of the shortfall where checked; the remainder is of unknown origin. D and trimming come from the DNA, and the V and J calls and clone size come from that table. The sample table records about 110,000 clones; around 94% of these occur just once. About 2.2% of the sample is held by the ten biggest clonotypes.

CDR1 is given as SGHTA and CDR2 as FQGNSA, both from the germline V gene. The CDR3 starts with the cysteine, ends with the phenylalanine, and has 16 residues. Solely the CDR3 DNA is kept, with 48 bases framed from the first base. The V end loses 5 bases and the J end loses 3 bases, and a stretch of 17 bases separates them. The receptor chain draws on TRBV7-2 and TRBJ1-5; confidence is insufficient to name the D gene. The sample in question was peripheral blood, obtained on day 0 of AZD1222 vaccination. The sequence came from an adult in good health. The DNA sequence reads TGTGCCAGCAGCCCAAAGGGAGGCGGGGACAATCAGCCCCAGCATTTT. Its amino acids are CASSPKGGGDNQPQHF. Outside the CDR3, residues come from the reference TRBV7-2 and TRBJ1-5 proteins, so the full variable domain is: GAGVSQSPSNKVTEKGKDVELRCDPISGHTALYWYRQSLGQGLEFLIYFQGNSAPDKSGLPSDRFSAERTGGSVSTLTIQRTQQEDSAVYLCASSPKGGGDNQPQHFGDGTRLSIL.